The 18 T cell receptor beta chains reported below all come from one sample, sequenced in a study of graft-versus-host responses after intestinal transplantation. The method was immunoSEQ multiplex PCR; TCRdb's version includes in-frame clones alone and lacks a portion of them. The sample comprises about 66,000 clones, about 90% of which are singletons, and under 1.5% rests with the top ten. Antigen specificity for these receptors is unknown. The material was unstimulated CD8+ T cells sorted from spleen or lymph node cells, obtained before intestinal transplant. All receptors come from a human donor who received an intestinal transplant.

DNA of the CDR3: TGCAGCGTTGAAGATCGGGTGACAGGCTTCACAGATACGCAGTATTTT. Its protein product is CSVEDRVTGFTDTQYF. The chain recombines TRBV29-1 with TRBJ2-3; D is perhaps TRBD1 (6 bases). V lost 0 bases and J 2 bases, leaving 15 bases between the germline ends. CDR1 SQVTM and CDR2 ANQGSEA come from the germline V gene. The CDR3 runs 16 residues.

This clone appeared a single time. The rearrangement uses TRBV5-6 and TRBJ2-3; 7 positions agree with TRBD1. CDR1 is SGHDT, CDR2 YYEEEE, per germline. The CDR3 runs to 14 residues. V dropped 2 bases and J dropped 4; count of bases not matched to a gene: 4. The CDR3 loop reads CASSFGDSADTQYF. The CDR3 DNA sequence: TGTGCCAGCAGCTTTGGGGACAGTGCAGATACGCAGTATTTT.

The gene calls are TRBV5-4 and TRBJ2-7; 8 bases agree with TRBD1. In germline, CDR1 is SGHNT, CDR2 YYREEE (reference sequence). The CDR3 covers 15 residues. The V and J ends lost 4 bases and 2 bases, in that order; junction bases with no gene match: 8. The CDR3 here is CASSTRQGLTYEQYF. CDR3 coding DNA: TGTGCCAGCAGCACCCGACAGGGGCTGACCTACGAGCAGTACTTC.

V gene TRBV5-5 combines with J gene TRBJ1-1; a weak D match, TRBD1 (5 bases). Germline CDR1 and CDR2: SGHKS and YYEKEE (reference sequence). The ends were cut back, 5 bases at V and 1 base at J, with 9 bases in the middle. The CDR3 is 13 residues long. The CDR3 DNA sequence: TGTGCCAGCAGTACAACAGGGAACACTGAAGCTTTCTTT. Protein: CASSTTGNTEAFF.

V is TRBV29-1 and J is TRBJ1-2, with a weak D call TRBD1 (6 bases). The CDR3 consists of 16 residues. The germline V gene has CDR1 SQVTM and CDR2 ANQGSEA. Trimming stripped 1 base from V and 8 bases from J, with 23 bases between. The CDR3 protein is CSVEAARGLQSEGYTF. The DNA of the CDR3 is TGCAGCGTTGAAGCTGCCAGGGGCCTACAGTCGGAGGGCTACACCTTC.

The rearrangement joins TRBV9 to TRBJ1-2; 7 bases match TRBD1. Looked up from germline, CDR1 is SGDLS and CDR2 is YYNGEE. With 4 bases clipped from V and 5 bases from J, the junction kept 8 bases outside the gene matches. The CDR3 runs to 14 residues. The CDR3: CASSSGGSGYGYTF. The CDR3 coding sequence is TGTGCCAGCAGCTCAGGGGGGTCGGGGTATGGCTACACCTTC.

This clone was counted only a few times. The chain combines TRBV13 with TRBJ2-2; D is perhaps TRBD2 (6 bases). Germline CDR1 PRHDT, CDR2 FYEKMQ (reference sequence). V gave up 6 bases and J gave up 6 bases, with 14 bases separating them. This CDR3 region has 14 residues. Written as DNA, the CDR3 is TGTGCCAGCAGGTCGGGGAGGACACCCGGGGAGCTGTTTTTT. Amino acids: CASRSGRTPGELFF.

The J gene is TRBJ1-4, the V gene TRBV25-1; D ambiguous. Germline CDR1 is MGHDK and CDR2 is SYGVNS. This CDR3 spans 15 amino acids. Trimming took off 0 bases at V and 7 bases at J, with 12 bases between the two ends. Here the CDR3 DNA reads TGTGCCAGCAGTGAATATGGCGCCACGGGTGAAAAACTGTTTTTT. Its translation: CASSEYGATGEKLFF.

The chain couples TRBV5-1 to TRBJ2-3; TRBD1 agrees at 9 bases. Germline V gene data show CDR1 as SGHRS and CDR2 as YFSETQ. The V gene end was trimmed by 6 bases and the J gene end by 0 bases; junction bases not matched to a gene: 5. The CDR3 runs to 15 residues. CDR3 protein: CASNYRGRSTDTQYF. The CDR3 DNA is TGCGCCAGCAACTACAGGGGGCGAAGCACAGATACGCAGTATTTT.

This chain connects TRBV10-3 to TRBJ1-6; D is perhaps TRBD1 (6 bases). Germline CDR1 ENHRY, CDR2 SYGVKD. Trimming cost V 4 bases and J 9 bases, with 10 bases left between them. CDR3 length: 13 residues. The CDR3 sequence: CAISVDSGSPLHF. CDR3 nucleotides: TGTGCCATCAGTGTGGACAGTGGTTCACCCCTCCACTTT.

The chain joins TRBV14 to TRBJ2-1, with a weak D call TRBD1 (6 bases). The germline V and J ends were trimmed by 2 bases and 10 bases, with 15 bases remaining between them. The CDR3 has 14 amino acids. Germline values: CDR1 SGHDN, CDR2 FVKESK. DNA for the CDR3: TGTGCCAGCAGCCAACGGACAGTCCAAGGGGAGCAGTTCTTC. As protein: CASSQRTVQGEQFF.

The chain recombines TRBV6-5 with TRBJ2-7, with D uncertain. Germline V gives CDR1 MNHEY, CDR2 SVGAGI. V lost 0 bases and J lost 3, with 12 bases in between. CDR3 length: 15 residues. The CDR3 region has the DNA TGTGCCAGCAGTTACTCGATGTTTGCGATCTACGAGCAGTACTTC. The encoded protein is CASSYSMFAIYEQYF.

This chain connects TRBV11-2 to TRBJ2-1, with D possibly TRBD2 on 5 matching bases. The CDR3 spans 12 residues. Trimming removed 8 bases from V and 7 bases from J, with 12 bases in between. Germline assignment: CDR1 SGHAT and CDR2 FQNNGV. The CDR3 region is CASLRTGNEQFF. CDR3 bases: TGTGCCAGCTTACGGACGGGGAATGAGCAGTTCTTC.

J is TRBJ1-1 and V is TRBV15; 11 bases are shared with TRBD1. Germline CDR1 is LNHNV and CDR2 is YYDKDF (reference sequence). Losses at the gene ends were 6 bases for V and 6 bases for J; bases not matched to a gene: 3. The CDR3 runs to 13 residues. The CDR3 here is CATRWTGGSEAFF. In nucleotides, the CDR3 is TGTGCCACCAGATGGACAGGGGGCTCTGAAGCTTTCTTT.

V gene TRBV11-2 combines with J gene TRBJ2-7, with TRBD2 identical over 10 bases. The CDR3 runs to 13 residues. V trimming: 1 base; J trimming: 6 bases; junction bases outside the gene matches: 0. Looked up from germline, CDR1 is SGHAT and CDR2 is FQNNGV. In DNA, the CDR3 is TGTGCCAGCAGCTTAGGGACTAGCGGCGAGCAGTACTTC. Translating gives CASSLGTSGEQYF.

This clone was detected only once. The CDR3 DNA reads TGTGCCAGCAGCGGAGATCTCCCTGAAGCTTTCTTT. This codes for CASSGDLPEAFF. The genes are TRBV9 and TRBJ1-1; D is unclear. Germline CDR1 is SGDLS and CDR2 is YYNGEE. Deletions cut 3 bases from V and 6 bases from J, with 9 bases between. The CDR3 consists of 12 residues.

This clone was seen once. The chain links TRBV9 to TRBJ2-3, with a possible D match to TRBD2 (7 bases). The germline gives CDR1 SGDLS, CDR2 YYNGEE. This CDR3 region has 14 residues. Trimming removed 0 bases from V and 4 bases from J, with 9 bases in between. The CDR3: CASSVGGGPDTQYF. The CDR3 DNA sequence: TGTGCCAGCAGCGTAGGGGGGGGCCCAGATACGCAGTATTTT.

V usage is TRBV4-2 and J usage is TRBJ1-1; no firm D call. The CDR3 consists of 17 residues. The ends were cut back, 4 bases at V and 0 bases at J, with 18 bases in the middle. In germline, CDR1 is LGHNA, CDR2 YNFKEQ. CDR3 sequence reads: CASSRLYDMLLNTEAFF. As DNA, the CDR3 is TGTGCCAGCAGCCGCCTCTACGATATGCTCCTGAACACTGAAGCTTTCTTT.